These 26 T cell receptor beta chains originate from one sample sequenced in a study of CXCR3-negative and CXCR3-positive naive CD8 T cells. All TRB cDNA libraries came from 5' RACE performed with UMI labels. TCRdb re-called the 5' RACE reads; every CDR3 protein appears as one record, without DNA. Recorded for this sample: roughly 24,000 distinct CDR3 sequences. The sample consisted of naive CXCR3- CD8+ T cells from blood. This sample's subset: CD45RO-CCR7+CD27+CD95- naive CD8+ T cells lacking CXCR3 (TNR3-). These receptors all stem from a human donor in good health. Some clones in this sample may be carry-over from other donors' samples.

CDR3 amino acids: CASVPGHRTTDTQYF. The chain uses TRBV6-2 or TRBV6-3 and TRBJ2-3; TCRdb reports TRBD1, a call that lacks DNA to check it against. Germline lookup yields CDR1 MNHEY and CDR2 SVGEGT. The CDR3 extends over 15 amino acids.

Judged by frequency, this clonotype is medium-sized. The gene calls are TRBV28 and TRBJ2-2. The CDR3 loop spans 14 amino acids. Per the germline V gene, CDR1 is MDHEN and CDR2 is SYDVKM. CDR3 sequence reads: CASSFLGSTGELFF.

The chain employs TRBV6-5 and TRBJ2-7; TCRdb's assignment of TRBD1 cannot be checked, as there is no DNA. This CDR3 is 15 amino acids long. From germline, CDR1 is MNHEY and CDR2 SVGAGI. CDR3 loop: CASSYSGQGKHEQYF.

V gene TRBV7-9 combines with J gene TRBJ1-5. Per germline, CDR1 SEHNR and CDR2 FQNEAQ (reference sequence). This CDR3 region has 13 residues. CDR3 protein: CASSPDLNQPQHF.

The V gene is TRBV6-5, the J gene TRBJ2-3; TCRdb names TRBD2, which stays unverified in the absence of DNA. Germline values: CDR1 MNHEY, CDR2 SVGAGI. The CDR3 has 14 amino acids. CDR3 residues: CASSSGVSADTQYF.

The chain carries TRBV9 and TRBJ2-7. Per the germline V gene, CDR1 is SGDLS and CDR2 is YYNGEE. CDR3 length: 16 residues. CDR3 protein: CASSVHVGGTAYEQYF. The full variable domain, with the rest looked up from reference TRBV9 and TRBJ2-7, is DSGVTQTPKHLITATGQRVTLRCSPRSGDLSVYWYQQSLDQGLQFLIQYYNGEERAKGNILERFSAQQFPDLHSELNLSSLELGDSALYFCASSVHVGGTAYEQYFGPGTRLTVT.

The chain employs TRBV12-3 or TRBV12-4 and TRBJ2-2; TCRdb's assignment of TRBD2 cannot be checked, as there is no DNA. CDR3 size: 14 residues. CDR3 sequence reads: CASSPTSASGELFF.

The chain combines TRBV12-3 or TRBV12-4 with TRBJ2-7. The CDR3 length is 11 residues. CDR3 sequence reads: CASSPNYEQYF.

The chain employs TRBV7-9 and TRBJ2-3; TCRdb's D call of TRBD1 is untestable without DNA. The CDR3 has 16 amino acids. Germline CDR1 and CDR2: SEHNR and FQNEAQ (reference sequence). The CDR3 reads CASSYRAGVGSDTQYF.

This rearrangement joins TRBV20-1 to TRBJ1-5; TCRdb designates TRBD1, a call that cannot be tested without DNA. The germline CDR1 and CDR2 sequences are DFQATT and SNEGSKA (reference sequence). The CDR3 has 16 residues. The CDR3 is CSARAQIKNSNQPQHF.

This chain uses TRBV28 with TRBJ2-7; TCRdb proposes TRBD2, but this gene call is untestable without DNA. This CDR3 comprises 14 residues. Germline assignment: CDR1 MDHEN and CDR2 SYDVKM. The CDR3 region is CASSREGGSYEQYF.

The V call is TRBV4-2, the J call TRBJ2-1; TCRdb's assignment of TRBD2 cannot be checked, as there is no DNA. Germline V CDR1 and CDR2: LGHNA, YNFKEQ. This CDR3 comprises 14 residues. The CDR3 loop reads CASSQDTSGNEQFF.

This rearrangement joins TRBV25-1 to TRBJ1-4. The germline V gene has CDR1 MGHDK and CDR2 SYGVNS. The CDR3 covers 11 residues. The CDR3 region is CASSEWEKLFF.

This chain connects TRBV24-1 to TRBJ2-2; TCRdb proposes TRBD2, but this gene call is untestable without DNA. Germline CDR1 is KGHDR and CDR2 is SFDVKD. This CDR3 is built from 18 residues. The CDR3 protein is CATSDLEGRVPDTGELFF.

The V and J genes are TRBV10-3 and TRBJ1-1; TCRdb names TRBD1, which stays unverified in the absence of DNA. The CDR3 loop spans 13 amino acids. Germline V gives CDR1 ENHRY, CDR2 SYGVKD. The CDR3 loop is CAIIDRNKNEAFF.

The chain recombines TRBV4-3 with TRBJ2-2. Germline V CDR1 and CDR2: LGHNA, YSLEER. CDR3 length: 14 residues. This CDR3 reads CASSQGRSTGELFF.

J is TRBJ2-7 and V is TRBV29-1; the TRBD1 assignment by TCRdb is unverifiable without DNA. Per the germline V gene, CDR1 is SQVTM and CDR2 is ANQGSEA. The length of the CDR3 is 15 residues. CDR3 protein: CSVEGTGSGTYEQYF.

The chain has TRBV21-1 and TRBJ1-2; TCRdb returns TRBD1, unconfirmable since there is no DNA. TRBV21-1 is a recognized pseudogene. The CDR3 spans 16 residues. The CDR3 spells CASSRRFGQEEYGYTF.

This chain joins TRBV10-3 and TRBJ2-5; with no DNA, the TCRdb D assignment of TRBD1 cannot be verified. CDR1 is ENHRY and CDR2 is SYGVKD in the germline V gene. CDR3 size: 17 residues. The CDR3 here is CAISESGAGGFQETQYF.

The chain carries TRBV5-1 and TRBJ2-1. This CDR3 is 12 amino acids long. Germline V gene sequence: CDR1 SGHRS, CDR2 YFSETQ. The CDR3 spells CASSFSSNEQFF.

The chain recombines TRBV27 with TRBJ2-3; TCRdb's D gene call, TRBD1, goes unchecked for lack of DNA. The CDR3 length is 16 residues. Per the germline V gene, CDR1 is MNHEY and CDR2 is SMNVEV (reference sequence). CDR3: CASSLERGQGTDTQYF.

This clonotype is classed as medium-sized by frequency. This chain joins TRBV6-2 or TRBV6-3 and TRBJ2-5; TCRdb outputs TRBD2, but without DNA this stays unchecked. Germline V CDR1 and CDR2: MNHEY, SVGEGT. The CDR3 consists of 17 residues. CDR3 amino acids: CASTLTSGGATQETQYF.

V and J are TRBV27 and TRBJ2-5; the D call from TCRdb, TRBD1, cannot be confirmed without DNA. The germline V gene has CDR1 MNHEY and CDR2 SMNVEV (reference sequence). This CDR3 comprises 19 residues. This CDR3 is CASSRGTGLYLPDQETQYF.

V is TRBV9 and J is TRBJ2-1. CDR1 SGDLS and CDR2 YYNGEE come from the germline V gene. CDR3 length: 15 amino acids. CDR3 amino acids: CASSVAGTTYNEQFF.

The rearrangement joins TRBV28 to TRBJ1-2; as DNA is missing, the TRBD1 call by TCRdb cannot be tested. This CDR3 spans 20 amino acids. Germline V gives CDR1 MDHEN, CDR2 SYDVKM. CDR3 in amino acids: CASSLSSGQEEVHPNYGYTF.

Frequency places this clonotype as medium-sized. The chain joins TRBV9 to TRBJ1-2. Germline assignment: CDR1 SGDLS and CDR2 YYNGEE. The CDR3 has 13 amino acids. CDR3 residues: CASSVAPTRGYTF.